The clone carrying this TCR beta chain has just a few counts. The antigen is not known. The CDR3 is 14 residues long. V dropped 5 bases and J dropped 2; count of bases not matched to a gene: 5. In germline, CDR1 is SEHNR, CDR2 FQNEAQ (reference sequence). This sample was included in a study of response to subunit inactivated influenza vaccine. The study's findings and limits: Only a handful of new T cells, the authors suggested, are recruited with each seasonal influenza vaccination.

TCRdb processed the RT-PCR reads anew with MiXCR; each CDR3 protein has one entry. The sample records around 160,000 distinct CDR3 sequences, approximately 11% being singletons. The starting material was non-naive T cells sorted from PBMCs, obtained around seven weeks after vaccination. This clonotype originated in a man between 50 and 59 years old who received an inactivated influenza vaccine. The chain recombines TRBV7-9 with TRBJ2-7, with TRBD2 matching over 8 bases. CDR3 loop: CASSIIAGTYEQYF. In DNA, the CDR3 is TGTGCCAGCAGCATAATAGCGGGAACCTACGAGCAGTACTTC.